A selection of T cell receptor beta chains follows, all from one sample in a study of blood T cell repertoires in COVID-19. The table came from immunoSEQ multiplex PCR; TCRdb's copy has only in-frame clones and leaves some out. Among 150,000 to 200,000 clones listed, roughly four fifths were seen once. The sample taken for sequencing was peripheral blood. The receptors were sampled from a man aged 55 to 69 with active or convalescent COVID-19. Each CDR3 is given with its conserved first and last residue. D genes are given only for firm matches. Only some rows state a clone size, as once, few, many or a class for expanded clones.

d_gene: TRBD1; v_gene: TRBV2; abundance: .; len: 13; j_gene: TRBJ2-1; CDR3nt: TGTGCCAGCACCTCACAGGGGTCCGGTGAGCAGTTCTTC; CDR3aa: CASTSQGSGEQFF
d_gene: TRBD1; v_gene: TRBV10-3; abundance: .; len: 16; j_gene: TRBJ1-4; CDR3nt: TGTGCCATCAGTGTCGACAGGGTAGGGGCTAATGAAAAACTGTTTTTT; CDR3aa: CAISVDRVGANEKLFF
d_gene: .; v_gene: TRBV2; abundance: .; len: 14; j_gene: TRBJ1-1; CDR3nt: TGTGCCAGCAGTGAAGAGGCAGGGATCACTGAAGCTTTCTTT; CDR3aa: CASSEEAGITEAFF
d_gene: .; v_gene: TRBV5-1; abundance: .; len: 15; j_gene: TRBJ1-1; CDR3nt: TGCGCCAGCAGCTTGGACGCCCCTGTGCGGACTGAAGCTTTCTTT; CDR3aa: CASSLDAPVRTEAFF
d_gene: TRBD2; v_gene: TRBV7-7; abundance: .; len: 16; j_gene: TRBJ2-2; CDR3nt: TGTGCCAGCAGCTTTTTGACTAGCGGGGGCACCGGGGAGCTGTTTTTT; CDR3aa: CASSFLTSGGTGELFF
d_gene: TRBD1; v_gene: TRBV5-1; abundance: .; len: 18; j_gene: TRBJ1-5; CDR3nt: TGCGCCAGCAGCTTGGCCCCGACAGGGGGCGGGCAAAATCAGCCCCAGCATTTT; CDR3aa: CASSLAPTGGGQNQPQHF
d_gene: TRBD1; v_gene: TRBV11-1; abundance: .; len: 13; j_gene: TRBJ2-3; CDR3nt: TGTGCCAGCAGCTCTAACAGGGGAGATACGCAGTATTTT; CDR3aa: CASSSNRGDTQYF
d_gene: TRBD2; v_gene: TRBV5-1; abundance: .; len: 14; j_gene: TRBJ2-7; CDR3nt: TGCGCCAGCAGCTTGGGCCTAGCGGGTGGTGAGCAGTACTTC; CDR3aa: CASSLGLAGGEQYF
d_gene: TRBD1; v_gene: TRBV4-2; abundance: few; len: 17; j_gene: TRBJ1-3; CDR3nt: TGTGCCAGCAGCCAAGCCCAGGGGGCAAGCTCTGGAAACACCATATATTTT; CDR3aa: CASSQAQGASSGNTIYF
d_gene: TRBD2; v_gene: TRBV18; abundance: .; len: 18; j_gene: TRBJ2-2; CDR3nt: TGTGCCAGCTCACCACTGACTAGCGGGGGAACTAGCACCGGGGAGCTGTTTTTT; CDR3aa: CASSPLTSGGTSTGELFF
d_gene: .; v_gene: TRBV7-9; abundance: .; len: 17; j_gene: TRBJ2-1; CDR3nt: TGTGCCAGCAGCTTAGCCTGGGGGGACCCAACCAGACATGAGCAGTTCTTC; CDR3aa: CASSLAWGDPTRHEQFF
d_gene: .; v_gene: TRBV6-5; abundance: .; len: 14; j_gene: TRBJ1-2; CDR3nt: TGTGCCAGCAAAGAAAGAGACTTAAACTATGGCTACACCTTC; CDR3aa: CASKERDLNYGYTF
d_gene: .; v_gene: TRBV6-5; abundance: .; len: 14; j_gene: TRBJ2-3; CDR3nt: TGTGCCAGCAACAACAGGGTCGGAACAGATACGCAGTATTTT; CDR3aa: CASNNRVGTDTQYF
d_gene: TRBD2; v_gene: TRBV14; abundance: few; len: 17; j_gene: TRBJ2-5; CDR3nt: TGTGCCAGCAGCCAGGCCCGGCTAGCGGGAGTCCAAGAGACCCAGTACTTC; CDR3aa: CASSQARLAGVQETQYF
d_gene: .; v_gene: TRBV6-5; abundance: once; len: 14; j_gene: TRBJ2-1; CDR3nt: TGTGCCAGCAGTTACTCGACGGGGGTCGGTGAGCAGTTCTTC; CDR3aa: CASSYSTGVGEQFF
d_gene: TRBD2; v_gene: TRBV7-9; abundance: .; len: 16; j_gene: TRBJ2-7; CDR3nt: TGTGCCAGCAGCTTCCCCAGCCAACTAGCGAGGTACGAGCAGTACTTC; CDR3aa: CASSFPSQLARYEQYF
d_gene: TRBD1; v_gene: TRBV5-1; abundance: .; len: 14; j_gene: TRBJ1-4; CDR3nt: TGCGCCAGCAGCCACGGGACAGGGTCCGAAAAACTGTTTTTT; CDR3aa: CASSHGTGSEKLFF
d_gene: TRBD1; v_gene: TRBV12-3/TRBV12-4; abundance: medium-sized; len: 13; j_gene: TRBJ2-2; CDR3nt: TGTGCCAGCAGTGGGGACAGGCCCGGGGAGCTGTTTTTT; CDR3aa: CASSGDRPGELFF
d_gene: TRBD1; v_gene: TRBV3-1/TRBV3-2; abundance: .; len: 14; j_gene: TRBJ1-1; CDR3nt: TGTGCCAGCAGCCAGGGACAGGGGAACACTGAAGCTTTCTTT; CDR3aa: CASSQGQGNTEAFF
d_gene: TRBD1; v_gene: TRBV28; abundance: .; len: 13; j_gene: TRBJ1-2; CDR3nt: TGTGCCAGCAGACAACAGGGGGCGTCCGGCTACACCTTC; CDR3aa: CASRQQGASGYTF
d_gene: .; v_gene: TRBV24-1; abundance: .; len: 12; j_gene: TRBJ2-7; CDR3nt: TGTGCCACCAGTGATCCACGTGGAGGGCAGTACTTC; CDR3aa: CATSDPRGGQYF
d_gene: TRBD1; v_gene: TRBV9; abundance: once; len: 16; j_gene: TRBJ2-7; CDR3nt: TGTGCCAGCAGCGGGACCGCCGGGACAGGGGGCTACGAGCAGTACTTC; CDR3aa: CASSGTAGTGGYEQYF
d_gene: .; v_gene: TRBV7-9; abundance: .; len: 12; j_gene: TRBJ1-1; CDR3nt: TGTGCCAGCAGCTTCGACAGCCACGACGCTTTCTTT; CDR3aa: CASSFDSHDAFF